These 18 T cell receptor beta chains were sequenced from one sample in a study of lymphopenia after photon versus proton radiotherapy. TCRdb's copy holds only in-frame clones and misses some; the assay was immunoSEQ multiplex PCR. The sample lists more than 70,000 clones; about 83% were seen once. The sequencing here drew on peripheral blood, taken from a patient treated with proton-based radiotherapy. The source of these receptors is a man aged 55 to 69 with pancreatic cancer.

The chain is built from TRBV18 and TRBJ1-5, with 8 bases that match TRBD1. This CDR3 comprises 18 residues. The V gene's germline CDR1 is KGHSH and CDR2 LQKENI. V was clipped by 8 bases and J by 2 bases; unmatched bases: 17. The CDR3 loop is CASHGEDRVIIGNQPQHF. DNA of the CDR3: TGTGCCAGCCATGGCGAGGACAGGGTGATTATCGGCAATCAGCCCCAGCATTTT.

The V gene is TRBV29-1, the J gene TRBJ2-1; unclear D gene. The germline V gene has CDR1 SQVTM and CDR2 ANQGSEA. V was cut by 7 bases and J by 6 bases, with 13 bases left in between. The CDR3 extends over 12 amino acids. The CDR3 coding sequence is TGCAGCGCCGAAAGGAACCCCAATGAGCAGTTCTTC. Residues: CSAERNPNEQFF.

V and J are TRBV2 and TRBJ1-2; D might be TRBD1 (5 bases). Germline CDR1 reads SNHLY; CDR2 reads FYNNEI. The CDR3 consists of 15 residues. V lost 4 bases and J lost 4, with 16 bases in between. CDR3 protein: CASSAGALSGYGYTF. The CDR3 region has the DNA TGTGCCAGCAGTGCTGGGGCCCTCTCCGGCTATGGCTACACCTTC. The complete variable domain, with remaining parts taken from reference TRBV2 and TRBJ1-2, reads EPEVTQTPSHQVTQMGQEVILRCVPISNHLYFYWYRQILGQKVEFLVSFYNNEISEKSEIFDDQFSVERPDGSNFTLKIRSTKLEDSAMYFCASSAGALSGYGYTFGSGTRLTVV.

V usage is TRBV11-3 and J usage is TRBJ2-2; D ambiguous. The CDR3 is made up of 13 amino acids. Germline V gives CDR1 SGHNT, CDR2 YENEEA. V shed 2 bases and J shed 4 bases, with 5 bases lying between them. This CDR3 reads CASSLWGTGELFF. CDR3 nucleotides: TGTGCCAGCAGCTTATGGGGCACCGGGGAGCTGTTTTTT.

V is TRBV19 and J is TRBJ1-1; D is uncertain. Looked up from germline, CDR1 is LNHDA and CDR2 is SQIVND (reference sequence). The CDR3 runs 15 residues. Trimming took off 0 bases at V and 6 bases at J, with 14 bases between the two ends. The CDR3 here is CASSIDRIGRAEAFF. The DNA for the CDR3 is TGTGCCAGTAGTATAGATCGTATAGGGCGGGCTGAAGCTTTCTTT.

This clone was found once. This chain connects TRBV2 to TRBJ1-5; 11 bases map to TRBD1. CDR1 and CDR2 from the germline V gene are SNHLY and FYNNEI. CDR3 size: 15 residues. V was clipped by 10 bases and J by 3 bases; unmatched bases: 8. The CDR3 DNA reads TGTGCCACCGGACAGGGGGCGCTCCCCAATCAGCCCCAGCATTTT. Translation: CATGQGALPNQPQHF.

V usage is TRBV5-4 and J usage is TRBJ2-7; 9 nucleotides agree with TRBD1. J was trimmed by 7 bases and V by 4 bases; bases with no gene match: 9. From germline, CDR1 is SGHNT and CDR2 YYREEE (reference sequence). This CDR3 spans 14 amino acids. In nucleotides, the CDR3 is TGTGCCAGCAGCCAAATACAGGGGGCCGGAGAGCAGTACTTC. Protein sequence: CASSQIQGAGEQYF. The variable domain in full, with the rest retrieved from reference TRBV5-4 and TRBJ2-7, is ETGVTQSPTHLIKTRGQQVTLRCSSQSGHNTVSWYQQALGQGPQFIFQYYREEENGRGNFPPRFSGLQFPNYSSELNVNALELDDSALYLCASSQIQGAGEQYFGPGTRLTVT.

This chain connects TRBV29-1 to TRBJ2-7; D is tentatively TRBD1 or TRBD2 (7 bases each). This CDR3 comprises 13 residues. V lost 3 bases, J lost 6 bases, and 15 bases lay in between. CDR1 is SQVTM, CDR2 ANQGSEA, per germline. The CDR3 DNA reads TGCAGCGTTGAGACAGGGAGGGGGAGCGAGCAGTACTTC. Protein product: CSVETGRGSEQYF.

The V gene is TRBV19, the J gene TRBJ1-1, with 9 bases identical to TRBD1. Trimming cost V 4 bases and J 4 bases; bases outside gene matches: 7. Germline V gene data show CDR1 as LNHDA and CDR2 as SQIVND (reference sequence). This CDR3 is built from 15 residues. The CDR3 loop reads CASSKDRGGSTEAFF. CDR3 DNA sequence: TGTGCCAGTAGTAAGGACAGGGGAGGAAGCACTGAAGCTTTCTTT.

The chain recombines TRBV7-2 with TRBJ1-1, with 7 bases aligning to TRBD1. CDR1 and CDR2 from the germline V gene are SGHTA and FQGNSA. The CDR3 loop spans 13 amino acids. V lost 8 bases to trimming and J lost 5 bases; unmatched junction nucleotides: 8. The CDR3 reads CASFATGRTEAFF. The CDR3, as DNA: TGTGCCAGCTTTGCGACAGGGCGTACTGAAGCTTTCTTT.

The chain couples TRBV5-1 to TRBJ2-7; 8 bases are a match to TRBD1. The CDR3 covers 17 residues. Germline lookup yields CDR1 SGHRS and CDR2 YFSETQ. J gave up 7 bases and V 1 base, and 16 bases lay outside the gene matches. CDR3 coding DNA: TGCGCCAGCAGCTTGTTAGGAGGCGGGCAGGGGGCTCGGGAGCAGTACTTC. It is translated as CASSLLGGGQGAREQYF.

The chain joins TRBV29-1 to TRBJ2-7, with no clear D. Germline CDR1 is SQVTM and CDR2 is ANQGSEA. V was cut by 6 bases and J by 4 bases, with 13 bases left in between. The CDR3 is made up of 12 amino acids. The CDR3 loop reads CSVGWVGYEQYF. In DNA form, the CDR3 reads TGCAGCGTGGGATGGGTGGGTTACGAGCAGTACTTC.

This clone was seen only once. The chain links TRBV6-5 to TRBJ1-2; D might be TRBD1 (6 bases). The V end lost 0 bases, the J end lost 8 bases, and 13 bases lay between the germline ends. CDR1 is MNHEY, CDR2 SVGAGI, per germline. CDR3 length: 14 amino acids. The CDR3 loop is CASSYSDGGQGYTF. The CDR3 DNA follows: TGTGCCAGCAGTTACTCTGACGGGGGACAAGGCTACACCTTC.

The genes are TRBV5-1 and TRBJ2-3, with unresolved D. The V end lost 0 bases, the J end lost 2 bases, and 10 bases lay between the germline ends. This CDR3 has 15 residues. CDR1 and CDR2 from the germline V gene are SGHRS and YFSETQ. The CDR3 sequence is CASSLAPLNTDTQYF. The CDR3 DNA reads as TGCGCCAGCAGCTTGGCCCCCTTGAACACAGATACGCAGTATTTT.

This chain joins TRBV27 and TRBJ2-6; the D is unclear. This CDR3 comprises 14 residues. Germline CDR1 reads MNHEY; CDR2 reads SMNVEV (reference sequence). The V gene lost 4 bases and the J gene lost 3 bases, with 7 bases spanning the gap. The CDR3 loop reads CASSSLRGANVLTF. The CDR3 DNA follows: TGTGCCAGCAGTTCCCTCCGTGGGGCCAACGTCCTGACTTTC.

The J gene is TRBJ2-5, the V gene TRBV7-9, with D perhaps TRBD1 (6 bases). V was trimmed by 9 bases and J by 11 bases, leaving 19 bases between them. This CDR3 spans 12 amino acids. From germline, CDR1 is SEHNR and CDR2 FQNEAQ (reference sequence). CDR3 in DNA: TGTGCCAGATACAGGGAAAAGAGTGAGCAGTACTTC. It translates to CARYREKSEQYF.

DNA of the CDR3: TGTGCCTGGAGTGTAGGGTACCAGGATGGAAACACCATATATTTT. Translation gives CAWSVGYQDGNTIYF. The rearrangement uses TRBV30 and TRBJ1-3; D uncertain. CDR3 length: 15 amino acids. V lost 0 bases, J lost 3 bases, and 12 bases lay in between. The germline V gene has CDR1 GTSNPN and CDR2 SVGIG (reference sequence).

This clone was observed a handful of times. The rearrangement joins TRBV28 to TRBJ2-4; possibly TRBD2 for D (5 bases). The CDR3 length is 16 residues. The V end was cut by 2 bases, the J end by 3 bases, with 14 bases between. CDR1 is MDHEN, CDR2 SYDVKM, per germline. The CDR3 nucleotides read TGTGCCAGCAGTTTAAAGGGCGGGTTAGTCAAAAACATTCAGTACTTC. Translated, it gives CASSLKGGLVKNIQYF.